This T cell receptor beta chain derives from a study of shared clonotypes between healthy human individuals. The naive CD8 subset, CD45RO-negative cells positively selected for CCR7, excluded terminally differentiated effector memory CD45RA+ cells. Each subset's genomic DNA was split evenly across several immunoSEQ plates. Clones were sequenced by immunoSEQ multiplex PCR, and TCRdb holds only the in-frame ones, with some missing. This table has about 2 million clones, roughly 95% appearing once. Between the trimmed V and J ends, which lost 8 bases and 1 base, there was a span of 17 bases. Germline V lookup: CDR1 SEHNR, CDR2 FQNEAQ (reference sequence). The CDR3 has 15 residues.

The chain recombines TRBV7-9 with TRBJ1-2, with D perhaps TRBD1 (6 bases). The sequencing input was naive CD8+ T cells sorted from blood. The TCR originated in a man between 18 and 29 years old in good health. CDR3 sequence reads: CASGSAGALNYGYTF. DNA for the CDR3: TGTGCCAGCGGGAGCGCAGGGGCCCTTAACTATGGCTACACCTTC.